This paragraph covers one T cell receptor beta chain sequence. This entry is derived from a study of blood T cell repertoires in COVID-19. Study-wide background: Both acute and convalescent COVID-19 samples were obtained from the United States, Italy and Spain. From T cells, B-cell-depleted T cells, or PBMCs came the material, which was cDNA or gDNA.

Trimming took 3 bases from V and 4 from J; bases not matched to a gene: 1. CDR1 and CDR2 (germline): LGHDT, YNNKEL (reference sequence). The CDR3 covers 14 residues. Study processing details: For nucleated cells, counts were estimated from reference gene primer amplification. Assay used: immunoSEQ multiplex PCR; TCRdb lists only in-frame clones, some missing. V and J calls and clone size follow that table, whereas D and trimming were derived from the DNA. In the table there are some 250,000 clones, roughly 82% of which are singletons. The sample comprised peripheral blood. The source is an elderly man with acute or convalescent COVID-19. This rearrangement joins TRBV3-1 (or the pseudogene TRBV3-2) to TRBJ2-1; 9 nucleotides match TRBD1. The CDR3 sequence is CASSHGTGYNEQFF. CDR3 bases: TGTGCCAGCAGCCACGGGACAGGGTACAATGAGCAGTTCTTC.